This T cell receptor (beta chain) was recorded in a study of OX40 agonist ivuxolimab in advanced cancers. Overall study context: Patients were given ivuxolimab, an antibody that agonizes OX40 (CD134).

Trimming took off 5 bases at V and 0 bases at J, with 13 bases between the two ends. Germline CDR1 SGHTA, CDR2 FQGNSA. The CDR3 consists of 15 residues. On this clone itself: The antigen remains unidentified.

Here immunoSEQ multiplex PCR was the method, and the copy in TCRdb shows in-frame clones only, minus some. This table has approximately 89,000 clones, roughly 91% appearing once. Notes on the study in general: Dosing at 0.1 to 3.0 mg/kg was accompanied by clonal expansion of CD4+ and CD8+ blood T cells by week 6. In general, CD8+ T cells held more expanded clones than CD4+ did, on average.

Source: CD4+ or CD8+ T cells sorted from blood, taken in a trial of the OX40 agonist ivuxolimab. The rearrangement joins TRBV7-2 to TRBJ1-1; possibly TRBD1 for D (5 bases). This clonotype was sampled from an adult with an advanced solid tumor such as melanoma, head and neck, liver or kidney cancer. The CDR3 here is CASSTRGRVNTEAFF. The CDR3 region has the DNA TGTGCCAGCAGCACCCGGGGCAGAGTGAACACTGAAGCTTTCTTT.